The clone carrying this TCR beta chain was seen many times. The antigen is unknown. TCRdb re-called the 5' RACE reads through MiXCR, storing one row per CDR3 protein. Here the sample spans approximately 290,000 distinct CDR3 sequences, around a sixth being singletons. The CDR3 is 14 residues long. Per the germline V gene, CDR1 is SGHTA and CDR2 is FQGNSA. With 4 bases clipped from V and 2 bases from J, the junction kept 1 base outside the gene matches. These data are taken from a study of T-cell memory formation after mild COVID-19. Study-level information: Clusters of TCRs were largely donor specific.

The study, taken as a whole, reports: The main location of contracting CD4+ clones was CM and EM, and that of contracting CD8+ clones was EMRA. Memory cells collected pre-infection included some clones that later responded, suggesting cross-reactive memory joined.

This TCR was sampled from a man aged 18 to 30 who had mild COVID-19 (a few samples of this study predate the infection). Cell type and time point are not known. V usage is TRBV7-2 and J usage is TRBJ1-5, with 8 bases that match TRBD1. The sequenced sample was PBMCs or a T cell subset sorted from them (not recorded which). The CDR3 reads CASSSTGGNQPQHF. The CDR3 DNA reads TGTGCCAGCAGCTCGACAGGGGGCAATCAGCCCCAGCATTTT. Variable domain in full (rest from reference TRBV7-2 and TRBJ1-5): GAGVSQSPSNKVTEKGKDVELRCDPISGHTALYWYRQSLGQGLEFLIYFQGNSAPDKSGLPSDRFSAERTGGSVSTLTIQRTQQEDSAVYLCASSSTGGNQPQHFGDGTRLSIL.